This TCR beta chain was retrieved from a study of OX40 agonist ivuxolimab in advanced cancers. Across the study: The dose of intravenous ivuxolimab that patients received every 2 weeks ranged from 0.01 to 10 mg/kg.

As for this clone: Its specificity is not known.

Between the trimmed V and J ends, which lost 5 bases and 3 bases, there was a span of 9 bases. The CDR3 is 13 residues long. Germline V lookup: CDR1 SGHDN, CDR2 FVKESK. Produced via immunoSEQ multiplex PCR; TCRdb's table is partial and in-frame only. The sample yields 70,000 or so clones, 85% seen once. Study outcomes and limitations: Researchers report that CD8+ T cells had, on average, more expanded clones than CD4+. The antigen specificity of the peripheral T cells (those that were expanded) was not determined.

Patients were excluded for autoimmune disease history or systemic immunosuppression. The receptor comes from an adult with an advanced solid tumor such as melanoma, head and neck, liver or kidney cancer. The chain recombines TRBV14 with TRBJ2-3; D is uncertain. Sequences were derived from CD4+ or CD8+ T cells sorted from blood, sampled in a trial of the OX40 agonist ivuxolimab. This chain's CDR3 is CASSSRPTDTQYF. In DNA form, the CDR3 reads TGTGCCAGCAGCTCCCGACCGACAGATACGCAGTATTTT.